The 7 T cell receptor beta chains given below trace back to one sample, sequenced in a study of T cells in Graves' hyperthyroidism and ophthalmopathy. Using RNA transcripts as the source, TCR beta CDR3 regions were amplified. The HTBI primer set served for first-round RT-PCR of the TCR CDR3. TCRdb recomputed calls from the multiplex PCR reads with MiXCR, one row per CDR3 protein. The sample has about 500,000 distinct CDR3 sequences, roughly a sixth seen once. The sample was blood. These TCRs come from a woman aged 18 to 35 with Graves' hyperthyroidism.

This clonotype was observed a handful of times. This may be a read error, as it is one base from a much larger clone. Since no conserved phenylalanine or tryptophan closes the CDR3, a read error is the likely cause. This chain uses TRBV11-1 with TRBJ2-1, with TRBD2 identical over 10 bases. CDR3 length equals 14 residues. J gave up 7 bases and V 5 bases, and 5 bases lay outside the gene matches. Per germline, CDR1 SGHAT and CDR2 FQDESV (reference sequence). In DNA, the CDR3 is TGTGCCAGCAGCCCGAGCGGGAGGGTGAATGAGCAGTTCCTC. This codes for CASSPSGRVNEQFL.

The V call is TRBV5-8, the J call TRBJ1-5, with D possibly matching TRBD1 (6 bases). V was pared by 0 bases and J by 3 bases, with 13 bases between. The CDR3 is made up of 16 amino acids. Germline V gene lookup returns CDR1 SGHTS and CDR2 YDEGEE. CDR3 nucleotides: TGTGCCAGCAGCTTGGCCCCCAGGGGAGCCAATCAGCCCCAGCATTTT. This translates into CASSLAPRGANQPQHF.

The chain links TRBV28 to TRBJ2-7; 10 nucleotides line up with TRBD2. Germline V CDR1 and CDR2: MDHEN, SYDVKM. The CDR3 loop spans 16 amino acids. J was trimmed by 4 bases and V by 6 bases; bases with no gene match: 12. The CDR3 is CASSVAASGSPYEQYF. The CDR3 DNA is TGTGCCAGCAGCGTAGCGGCTAGCGGGAGTCCGTACGAGCAGTACTTC.

The chain joins TRBV29-1 to TRBJ2-6, with D uncertain. V dropped 3 bases and J dropped 2 bases, with 8 bases sitting between them. Germline V lookup: CDR1 SQVTM, CDR2 ANQGSEA. The CDR3 is 14 amino acids. In DNA, the CDR3 is TGCAGCGTTGAGGTGGGTCCTGGGGCCAACGTCCTGACTTTC. Its translation: CSVEVGPGANVLTF. Looking up the rest from reference TRBV29-1 and TRBJ2-6 gives the full variable domain: SAVISQKPSRDICQRGTSLTIQCQVDSQVTMMFWYRQQPGQSLTLIATANQGSEATYESGFVIDKFPISRPNLTFSTLTVSNMSPEDSSIYLCSVEVGPGANVLTFGAGSRLTVL.

The rearrangement joins TRBV7-9 to TRBJ2-2; D unresolved. Germline CDR1 and CDR2: SEHNR and FQNEAQ (reference sequence). Deletions cut 1 base from V and 8 bases from J, with 11 bases between. The CDR3 runs to 14 residues. CDR3: CASSLGSSQGELFF. CDR3 coding DNA: TGTGCCAGCAGCTTAGGCTCCTCTCAAGGGGAGCTGTTTTTT.

This clonotype was detected only a few times. V is TRBV29-1 and J is TRBJ2-7, with TRBD1 matching over 9 bases. The CDR3 consists of 12 residues. V lost 6 bases and J lost 5; bases outside the gene matches: 5. CDR1 is SQVTM and CDR2 is ANQGSEA in the germline V gene. The CDR3 region has the DNA TGCAGCGTCCGGACAGGGGAGCACGAGCAGTACTTC. Its translation: CSVRTGEHEQYF.

This clonotype occurred many times. This chain uses TRBV12-3 or TRBV12-4 with TRBJ1-3; 7 bases line up with TRBD1. CDR3 length: 15 amino acids. The trim removed 6 bases at V and 0 bases at J, leaving 5 bases unmatched. CDR3 in amino acids: CASRQGTASGNTIYF. The CDR3, as DNA: TGTGCCAGCAGACAGGGGACAGCCTCTGGAAACACCATATATTTT.